This T cell receptor (beta chain) was recovered during a study of beta chain features in type 1 diabetes. Study-level points and caveats: In the patient group, naive, central memory and Treg TCRB repertoires seemed more alike than in the healthy donor group.

The CDR3 runs to 16 residues. Trimming removed 0 bases from V and 5 bases from J; junction bases left unmatched: 5. Germline V gene lookup returns CDR1 SGDLS and CDR2 YYNGEE. To note about this clone: The antigen remains undetermined.

Sorting with CD45RO/CCR7/CD25/CD127/CD95/CD27 yielded naive, central memory, regulatory and stem-like memory CD4+ cells. Sorted populations all had greater than 95% purity. The investigators reverse transcribed all of the isolated RNA, so they sequenced expressed TCRB transcripts. This table comes from immunoSEQ multiplex PCR, and its TCRdb copy is limited to in-frame clones, with some not included. The sample has about 230,000 clones, 9.6% seen once. Sequenced: naive CD4+ T cells from blood. The rearrangement uses TRBV9 and TRBJ2-1; 10 nucleotides agree with TRBD2. The clonotype comes from a woman younger than 35 in good health. CDR3 protein: CASSVDLAGGNNEQFF. The CDR3 DNA reads as TGTGCCAGCAGCGTAGATTTAGCGGGGGGTAACAATGAGCAGTTCTTC.